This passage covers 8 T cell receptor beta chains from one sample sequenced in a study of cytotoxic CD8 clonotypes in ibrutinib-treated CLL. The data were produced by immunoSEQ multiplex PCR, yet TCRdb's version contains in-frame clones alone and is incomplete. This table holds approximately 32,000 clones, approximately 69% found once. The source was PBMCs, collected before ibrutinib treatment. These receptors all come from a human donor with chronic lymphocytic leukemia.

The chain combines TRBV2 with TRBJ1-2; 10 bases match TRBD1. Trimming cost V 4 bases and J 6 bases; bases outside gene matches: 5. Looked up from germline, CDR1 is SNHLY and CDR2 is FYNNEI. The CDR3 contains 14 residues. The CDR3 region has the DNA TGTGCCAGCAGTGCCAGACAGGGGGCGAATGGCTACACCTTC. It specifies CASSARQGANGYTF.

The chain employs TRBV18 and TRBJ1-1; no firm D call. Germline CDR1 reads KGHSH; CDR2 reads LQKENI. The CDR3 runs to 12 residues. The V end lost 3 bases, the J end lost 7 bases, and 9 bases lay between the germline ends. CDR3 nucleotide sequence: TGTGCCAGCTCACCCCCAATGGGTGAAGCTTTCTTT. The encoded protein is CASSPPMGEAFF.

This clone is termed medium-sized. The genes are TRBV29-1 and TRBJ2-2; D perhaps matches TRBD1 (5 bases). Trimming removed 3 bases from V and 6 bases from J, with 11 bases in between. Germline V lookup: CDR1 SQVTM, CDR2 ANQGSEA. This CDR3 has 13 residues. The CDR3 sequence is CSVESGPAGELFF. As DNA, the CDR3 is TGCAGCGTTGAGTCAGGGCCGGCCGGGGAGCTGTTTTTT.

CDR3 amino acids: CAISEQPPGLAGGTDTQYF. The CDR3 nucleotides read TGTGCCATCAGTGAGCAACCTCCGGGACTAGCGGGGGGGACAGATACGCAGTATTTT. This chain links TRBV10-3 with TRBJ2-3, with 16 bases that match TRBD2. Unmatched junction bases numbered 8, after V lost 2 bases and J lost 3 bases. The CDR3 loop spans 19 amino acids. CDR1 ENHRY and CDR2 SYGVKD come from the germline V gene.

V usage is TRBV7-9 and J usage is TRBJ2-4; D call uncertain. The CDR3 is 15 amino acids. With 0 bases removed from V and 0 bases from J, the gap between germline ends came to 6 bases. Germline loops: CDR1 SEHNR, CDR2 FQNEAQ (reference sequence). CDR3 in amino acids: CASSLAELAKNIQYF. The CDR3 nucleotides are TGTGCCAGCAGCTTAGCCGAGTTAGCCAAAAACATTCAGTACTTC.

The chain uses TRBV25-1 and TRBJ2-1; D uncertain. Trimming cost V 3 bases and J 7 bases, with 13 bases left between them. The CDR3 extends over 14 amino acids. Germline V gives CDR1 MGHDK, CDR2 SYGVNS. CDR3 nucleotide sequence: TGTGCCAGCAGTGAGGTGGCTAGTGGAAATGAGCAGTTCTTC. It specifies CASSEVASGNEQFF.

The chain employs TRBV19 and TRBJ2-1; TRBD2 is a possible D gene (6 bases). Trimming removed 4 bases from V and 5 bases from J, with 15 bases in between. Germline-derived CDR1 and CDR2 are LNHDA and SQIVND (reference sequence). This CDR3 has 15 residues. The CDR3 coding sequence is TGTGCCAGTAGTACAATCGGGGGTCCCAACAATGAGCAGTTCTTC. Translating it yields CASSTIGGPNNEQFF.

CDR3 sequence reads: CASSLVGNEKLFF. DNA of the CDR3: TGTGCCAGCAGCTTGGTGGGGAATGAAAAACTGTTTTTT. This chain links TRBV4-2 with TRBJ1-4; D gene ambiguous. Germline-derived CDR1 and CDR2 are LGHNA and YNFKEQ. The CDR3 is 13 residues long. Trimming took off 5 bases at V and 5 bases at J, with 9 bases between the two ends.